These 5 T cell receptor beta chains came from one sample sequenced in a study of shared clonotypes between healthy human individuals. Assay: immunoSEQ multiplex PCR; the TCRdb copy retains only in-frame clones and omits some. The table has fewer than 400,000 clones, about 74% seen once; the top ten hold 10%. The sample was memory CD4+ T cells sorted from blood. Subset given: CD45RA-negative fraction. Receptors were obtained from a man aged 25 to 45 in good health.

This chain connects TRBV13 to TRBJ2-1; D is perhaps TRBD2 (6 bases). The germline gives CDR1 PRHDT, CDR2 FYEKMQ (reference sequence). The CDR3 sequence is 14 residues long. The V end was cut by 3 bases, the J end by 10 bases, with 16 bases between. This CDR3 is CASSFGTRRGEQFF. The CDR3 DNA sequence: TGTGCCAGCAGCTTCGGTACCCGCCGGGGGGAGCAGTTCTTC.

This chain uses TRBV9 with TRBJ2-1, with TRBD2 as a possible D gene (6 bases). V was clipped by 1 base and J by 4 bases, with 9 bases between them. The CDR3 is 14 residues long. Germline CDR1 and CDR2: SGDLS and YYNGEE. In DNA, the CDR3 is TGTGCCAGCAGCGTAACTAGCTTTTACAATGAGCAGTTCTTC. Its protein product is CASSVTSFYNEQFF.

The chain links TRBV25-1 to TRBJ1-2, with TRBD1 identical over 8 bases. The germline CDR1 and CDR2 sequences are MGHDK and SYGVNS. The CDR3 covers 16 residues. V trimming: 2 bases; J trimming: 2 bases; junction bases outside the gene matches: 7. This CDR3 is CASSEPGTGGNYGYTF. The CDR3 nucleotides read TGTGCCAGCAGTGAACCCGGGACAGGCGGAAACTATGGCTACACCTTC.

This clone was recorded many times. This sequence joins TRBV11-3 and TRBJ2-3; maybe TRBD1 (5 bases). V lost 5 bases and J lost 6, with 6 bases in between. The CDR3 runs to 11 residues. Looked up from germline, CDR1 is SGHNT and CDR2 is YENEEA. DNA for the CDR3: TGTGCCAGCAGCGCAGGGGATACGCAGTATTTT. It yields the protein CASSAGDTQYF.

This chain joins TRBV2 and TRBJ2-2; 7 nucleotides match TRBD1. The germline V gene has CDR1 SNHLY and CDR2 FYNNEI. Germline trimming cut 8 bases from V and 4 bases from J; bases unmatched to any gene: 7. The CDR3 sequence is 14 residues long. The CDR3 is CASGTESPTGELFF. The CDR3 DNA is TGTGCCAGCGGGACAGAGAGTCCCACCGGGGAGCTGTTTTTT.